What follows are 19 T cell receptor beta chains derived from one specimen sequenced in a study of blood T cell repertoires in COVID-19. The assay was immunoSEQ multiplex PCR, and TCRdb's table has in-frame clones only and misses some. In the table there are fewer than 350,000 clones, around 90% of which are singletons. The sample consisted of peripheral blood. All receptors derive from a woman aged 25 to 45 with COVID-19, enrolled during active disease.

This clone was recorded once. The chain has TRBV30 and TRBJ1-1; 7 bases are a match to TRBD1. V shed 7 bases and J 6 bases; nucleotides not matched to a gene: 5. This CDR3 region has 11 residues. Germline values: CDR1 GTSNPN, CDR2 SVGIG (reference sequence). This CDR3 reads CALTGIAEAFF. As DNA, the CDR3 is TGTGCCTTGACAGGGATCGCTGAAGCTTTCTTT.

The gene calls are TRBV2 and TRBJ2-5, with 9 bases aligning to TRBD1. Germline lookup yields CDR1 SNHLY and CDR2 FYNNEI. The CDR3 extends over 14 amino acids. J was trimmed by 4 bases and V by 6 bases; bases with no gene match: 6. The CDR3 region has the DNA TGTGCCAGCAGCCCCGAGACAGGGGGAGAGACCCAGTACTTC. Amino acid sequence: CASSPETGGETQYF. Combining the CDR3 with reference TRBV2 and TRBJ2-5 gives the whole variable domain EPEVTQTPSHQVTQMGQEVILRCVPISNHLYFYWYRQILGQKVEFLVSFYNNEISEKSEIFDDQFSVERPDGSNFTLKIRSTKLEDSAMYFCASSPETGGETQYFGPGTRLLVL.

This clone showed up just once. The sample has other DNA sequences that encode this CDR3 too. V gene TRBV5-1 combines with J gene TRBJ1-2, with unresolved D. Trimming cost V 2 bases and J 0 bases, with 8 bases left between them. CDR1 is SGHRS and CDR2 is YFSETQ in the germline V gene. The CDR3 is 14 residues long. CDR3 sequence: CASSLGGTNYGYTF. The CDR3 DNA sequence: TGCGCCAGCAGCTTAGGAGGTACTAACTATGGCTACACCTTC.

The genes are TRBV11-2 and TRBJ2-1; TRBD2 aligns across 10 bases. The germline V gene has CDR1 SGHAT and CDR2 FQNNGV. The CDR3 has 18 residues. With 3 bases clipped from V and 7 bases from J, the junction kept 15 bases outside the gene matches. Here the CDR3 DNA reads TGTGCCAGCAGCTTTCAAGCGGGAGGGCCCCGGGTGTTGAATGAGCAGTTCTTC. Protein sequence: CASSFQAGGPRVLNEQFF.

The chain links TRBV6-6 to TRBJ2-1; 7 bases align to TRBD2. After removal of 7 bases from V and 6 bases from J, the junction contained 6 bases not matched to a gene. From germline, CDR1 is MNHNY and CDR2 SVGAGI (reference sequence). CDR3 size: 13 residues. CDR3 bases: TGTGCCAGCATGTCCGGGAGGCCCAATGAGCAGTTCTTC. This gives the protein CASMSGRPNEQFF.

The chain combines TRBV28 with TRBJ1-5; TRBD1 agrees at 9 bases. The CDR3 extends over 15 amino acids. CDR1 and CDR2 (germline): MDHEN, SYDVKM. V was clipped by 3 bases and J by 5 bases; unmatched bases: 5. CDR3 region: CASSLAGQGYQPQHF. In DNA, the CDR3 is TGTGCCAGCAGTTTGGCGGGACAGGGATATCAGCCCCAGCATTTT.

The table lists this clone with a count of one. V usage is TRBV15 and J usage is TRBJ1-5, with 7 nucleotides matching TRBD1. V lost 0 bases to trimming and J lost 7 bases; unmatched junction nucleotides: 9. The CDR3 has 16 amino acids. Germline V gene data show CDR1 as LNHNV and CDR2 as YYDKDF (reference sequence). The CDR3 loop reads CATSRDPDRVGQPQHF. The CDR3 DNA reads TGTGCCACCAGCAGAGATCCAGACAGGGTTGGGCAGCCCCAGCATTTT.

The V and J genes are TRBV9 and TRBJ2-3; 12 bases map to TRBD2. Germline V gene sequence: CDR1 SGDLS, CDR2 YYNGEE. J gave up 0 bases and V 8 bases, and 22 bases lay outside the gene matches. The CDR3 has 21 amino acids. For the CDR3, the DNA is TGTGCCAGATGCCCGGGACTAGCGGGCCGGGGCTTACTACCTAGCACAGATACGCAGTATTTT. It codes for CARCPGLAGRGLLPSTDTQYF.

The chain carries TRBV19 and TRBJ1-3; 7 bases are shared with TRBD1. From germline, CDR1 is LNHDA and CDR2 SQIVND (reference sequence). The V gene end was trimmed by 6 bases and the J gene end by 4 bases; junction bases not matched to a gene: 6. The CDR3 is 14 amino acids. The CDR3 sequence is CASSSGTVGNTIYF. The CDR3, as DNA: TGTGCCAGTAGCTCCGGGACAGTGGGAAACACCATATATTTT.

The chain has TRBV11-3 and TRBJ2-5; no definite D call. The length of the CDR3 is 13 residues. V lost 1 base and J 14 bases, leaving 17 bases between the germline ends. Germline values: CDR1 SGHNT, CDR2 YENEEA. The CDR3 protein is CASSLGAQETPYF. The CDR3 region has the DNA TGTGCCAGCAGCTTAGGGGCGCAAGAGACCCCCTACTTC.

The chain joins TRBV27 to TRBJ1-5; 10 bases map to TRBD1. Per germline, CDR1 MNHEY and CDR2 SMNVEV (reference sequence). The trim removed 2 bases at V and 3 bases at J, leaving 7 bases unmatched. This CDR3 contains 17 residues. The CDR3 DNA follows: TGTGCCAGCAGTTTAGGAACGGGACAGGGGTTCAATCAGCCCCAGCATTTT. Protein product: CASSLGTGQGFNQPQHF.

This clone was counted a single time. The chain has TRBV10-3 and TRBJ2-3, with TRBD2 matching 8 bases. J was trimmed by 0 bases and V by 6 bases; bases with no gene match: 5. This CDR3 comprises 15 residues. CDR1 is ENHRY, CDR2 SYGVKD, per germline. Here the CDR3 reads CAISTSGPSTDTQYF. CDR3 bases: TGTGCCATCAGCACTAGCGGACCTAGCACAGATACGCAGTATTTT.

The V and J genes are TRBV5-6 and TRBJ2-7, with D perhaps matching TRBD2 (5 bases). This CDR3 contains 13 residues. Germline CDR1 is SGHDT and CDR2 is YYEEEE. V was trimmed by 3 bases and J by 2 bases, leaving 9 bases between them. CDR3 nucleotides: TGTGCCAGCAGCTGGAGGAGCACCTACGAGCAGTACTTC. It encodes CASSWRSTYEQYF.

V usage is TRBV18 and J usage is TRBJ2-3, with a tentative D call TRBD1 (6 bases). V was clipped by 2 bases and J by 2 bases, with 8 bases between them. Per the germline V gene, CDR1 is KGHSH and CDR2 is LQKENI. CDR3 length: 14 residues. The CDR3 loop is CASSPDRTTDTQYF. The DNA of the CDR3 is TGTGCCAGCTCACCAGACAGGACCACAGATACGCAGTATTTT.

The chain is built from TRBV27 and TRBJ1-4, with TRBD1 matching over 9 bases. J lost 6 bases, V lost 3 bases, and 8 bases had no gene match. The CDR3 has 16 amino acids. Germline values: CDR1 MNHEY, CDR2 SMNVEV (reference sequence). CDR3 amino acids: CASSFSLWTGDEKLFF. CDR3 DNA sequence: TGTGCCAGCAGTTTCTCGCTTTGGACAGGGGATGAAAAACTGTTTTTT.

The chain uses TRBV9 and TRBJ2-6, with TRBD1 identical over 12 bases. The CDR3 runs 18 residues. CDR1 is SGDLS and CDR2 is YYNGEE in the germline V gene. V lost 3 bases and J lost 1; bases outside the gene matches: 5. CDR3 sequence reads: CASSAWGQGASGANVLTF. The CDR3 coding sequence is TGTGCCAGCAGCGCCTGGGGACAGGGGGCTTCTGGGGCCAACGTCCTGACTTTC. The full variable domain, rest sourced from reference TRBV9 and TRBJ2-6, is DSGVTQTPKHLITATGQRVTLRCSPRSGDLSVYWYQQSLDQGLQFLIQYYNGEERAKGNILERFSAQQFPDLHSELNLSSLELGDSALYFCASSAWGQGASGANVLTFGAGSRLTVL.

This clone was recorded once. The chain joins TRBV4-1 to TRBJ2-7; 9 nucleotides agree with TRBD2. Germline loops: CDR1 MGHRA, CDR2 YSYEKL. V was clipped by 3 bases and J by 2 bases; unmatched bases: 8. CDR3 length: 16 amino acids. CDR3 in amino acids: CASSHPTSGSPYEQYF. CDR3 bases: TGCGCCAGCAGCCACCCGACTAGCGGATCCCCCTACGAGCAGTACTTC.

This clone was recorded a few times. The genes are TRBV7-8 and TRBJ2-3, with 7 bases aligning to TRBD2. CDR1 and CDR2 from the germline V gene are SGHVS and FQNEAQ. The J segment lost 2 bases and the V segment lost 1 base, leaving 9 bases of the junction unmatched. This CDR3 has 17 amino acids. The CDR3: CASSLVLADMITDTQYF. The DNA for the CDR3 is TGTGCCAGCAGCTTAGTGCTAGCGGATATGATCACAGATACGCAGTATTTT.

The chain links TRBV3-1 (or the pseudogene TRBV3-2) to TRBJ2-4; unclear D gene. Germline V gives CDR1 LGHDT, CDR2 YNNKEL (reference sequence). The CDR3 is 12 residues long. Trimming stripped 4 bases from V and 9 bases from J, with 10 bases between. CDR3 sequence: CASSLGVGIQYF. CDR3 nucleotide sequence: TGTGCCAGCAGCCTAGGAGTAGGCATTCAGTACTTC.